This T cell receptor (beta chain) was sequenced in a study of blood T cell repertoires in COVID-19 (TCRdb year 2020). At the level of the whole study: Samples covering the acute and convalescent phases of COVID-19 were provided by collaborators in the United States, Italy and Spain. The material from the prospective study consisted of cDNA or gDNA derived from T cells, B-cell-depleted T cells, or PBMCs. The dataset comprised deeply sampled blood TCRbeta repertoires from subjects exposed to, actively infected with, or recovered from COVID-19. The repertoires were released in a freely available public database intended as a resource for research on the immune response to SARS-CoV-2. The samples were drawn from two sources: the first 160 participants of the ongoing ImmuneRACE study, and fewer than 1,500 subjects contributed by 6 global collaborators. A de-identified subject ID, COVID-19 status, age in years and sex were almost always included in the sample metadata. HLA class I and class II types, where available, came from metadata supplied by the sample provider rather than from assay-based typing. The paper as a whole reports these results and caveats: Clinical and demographic metadata were provided uncurated, with the amount varying by source and participant.

A word on this clone: Its antigen remains unidentified. Per-base qualities were not stored, and no clone one base away is much larger.

TCRbeta CDR3 regions were amplified from genomic DNA using the immunoSEQ Assay, a bias-controlled multiplex PCR. The source study handled its data this way. Nucleated cell counts per sample were estimated from amplification of reference gene primers within the assay. To quantify the absolute abundance of each unique TCRbeta CDR3 rearrangement, sequence reads were collapsed and filtered. For each sample, productive Simpson clonality was calculated as the square root of Simpson's diversity index over productive rearrangements. In its TCRdb copy, this immuneACCESS table keeps in-frame sequences only and misses some clones. Where compared with another copy, unresolved V genes explain less than half of these, and the others have no known cause. V, J and clone size reflect that table, while D and trimming were determined from the DNA. The sample includes roughly 88,000 clones, with about 93% observed a single time. The ten largest clones represent roughly 4% of the sample.

From cysteine to phenylalanine, the CDR3 is 16 amino acids long. Only the CDR3 portion is preserved as DNA: 48 bases, with reading frame beginning at the first base. Trimming removed 11 bases from V and 10 bases from J; the gene matches leave 20 bases unexplained. Via the germline V gene, CDR1 is MRHNA and CDR2 SNTAGT. Collaborating institutions collected whole blood in K2EDTA tubes following their own protocols. For TCRbeta analysis, collaborator samples were shipped as frozen whole blood, as isolated PBMCs, or as DNA extracted from either sample type. The sequence derives from a woman between 45 and 65 years old in a cohort sampled during active COVID-19. The sample was peripheral blood. The rearranged chain carries TRBV6-4 and TRBJ2-2, and TRBD2 matches 9 of the central bases. This receptor carries the CDR3 CALGGRGRVFWEELFF. At the DNA level, the sequence is TGTGCCCTGGGGGGGCGCGGGAGGGTATTCTGGGAGGAGCTGTTTTTT.